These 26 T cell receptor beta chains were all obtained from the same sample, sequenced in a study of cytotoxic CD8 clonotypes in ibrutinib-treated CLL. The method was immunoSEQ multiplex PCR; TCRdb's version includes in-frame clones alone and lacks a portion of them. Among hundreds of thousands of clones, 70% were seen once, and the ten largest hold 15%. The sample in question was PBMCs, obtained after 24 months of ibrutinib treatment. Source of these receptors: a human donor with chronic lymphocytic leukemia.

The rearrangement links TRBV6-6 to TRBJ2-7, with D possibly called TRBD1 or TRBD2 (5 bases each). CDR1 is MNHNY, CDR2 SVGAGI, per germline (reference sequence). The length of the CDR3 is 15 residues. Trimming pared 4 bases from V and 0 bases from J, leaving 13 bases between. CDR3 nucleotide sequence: TGTGCCAGCAGTTCGGGACCCAGGAGCTCCTACGAGCAGTACTTC. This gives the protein CASSSGPRSSYEQYF.

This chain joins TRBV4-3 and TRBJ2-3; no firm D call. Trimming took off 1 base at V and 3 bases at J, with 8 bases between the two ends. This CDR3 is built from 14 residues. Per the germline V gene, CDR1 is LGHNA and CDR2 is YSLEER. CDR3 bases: TGCGCCAGCAGCCAAGGGACGCGTACAGATACGCAGTATTTT. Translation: CASSQGTRTDTQYF.

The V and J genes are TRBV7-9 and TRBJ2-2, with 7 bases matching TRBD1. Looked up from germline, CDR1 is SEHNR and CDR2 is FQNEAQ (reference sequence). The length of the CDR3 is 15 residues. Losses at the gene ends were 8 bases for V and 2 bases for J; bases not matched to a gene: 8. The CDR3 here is CASPARTGNTGELFF. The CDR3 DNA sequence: TGTGCCAGCCCTGCTAGGACAGGAAACACCGGGGAGCTGTTTTTT.

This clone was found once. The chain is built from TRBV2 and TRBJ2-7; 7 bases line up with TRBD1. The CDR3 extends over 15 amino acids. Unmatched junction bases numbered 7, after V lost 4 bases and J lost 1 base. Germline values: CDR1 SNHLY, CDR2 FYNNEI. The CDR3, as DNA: TGTGCCAGCAGTGCCCAGGGGGTATCGTCCTACGAGCAGTACTTC. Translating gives CASSAQGVSSYEQYF.

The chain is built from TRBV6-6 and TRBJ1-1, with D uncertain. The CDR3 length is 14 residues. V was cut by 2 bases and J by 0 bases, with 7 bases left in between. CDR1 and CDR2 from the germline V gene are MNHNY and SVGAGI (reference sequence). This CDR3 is CASSYGRLNTEAFF. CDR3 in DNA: TGTGCCAGCAGTTACGGCAGACTGAACACTGAAGCTTTCTTT.

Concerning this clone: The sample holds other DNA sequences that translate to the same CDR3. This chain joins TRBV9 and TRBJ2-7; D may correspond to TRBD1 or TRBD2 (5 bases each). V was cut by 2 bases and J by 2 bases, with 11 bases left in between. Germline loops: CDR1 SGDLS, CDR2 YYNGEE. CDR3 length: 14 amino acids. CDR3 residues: CASSVGGETYEQYF. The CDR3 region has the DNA TGTGCCAGCAGCGTTGGGGGAGAAACCTACGAGCAGTACTTC.

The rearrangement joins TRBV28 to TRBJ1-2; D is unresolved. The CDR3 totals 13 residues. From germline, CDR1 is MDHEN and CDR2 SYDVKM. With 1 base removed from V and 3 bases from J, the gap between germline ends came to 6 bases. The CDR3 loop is CASSLYEHYGYTF. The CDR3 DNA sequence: TGTGCCAGCAGTTTATACGAACACTATGGCTACACCTTC.

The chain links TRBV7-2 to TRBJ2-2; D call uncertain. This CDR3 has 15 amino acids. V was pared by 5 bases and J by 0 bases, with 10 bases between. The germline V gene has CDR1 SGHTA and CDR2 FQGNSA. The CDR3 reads CASSPTVANTGELFF. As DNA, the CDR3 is TGTGCCAGCAGCCCTACGGTTGCGAACACCGGGGAGCTGTTTTTT.

Here the CDR3 reads CATSTSQGGETQYF. The DNA for the CDR3 is TGTGCCACCAGCACATCACAGGGTGGAGAGACCCAGTACTTC. V gene TRBV15 combines with J gene TRBJ2-5, with a weak D call TRBD1 (6 bases). V shed 4 bases and J shed 4 bases, with 13 bases lying between them. Germline CDR1 reads LNHNV; CDR2 reads YYDKDF (reference sequence). This CDR3 contains 14 residues.

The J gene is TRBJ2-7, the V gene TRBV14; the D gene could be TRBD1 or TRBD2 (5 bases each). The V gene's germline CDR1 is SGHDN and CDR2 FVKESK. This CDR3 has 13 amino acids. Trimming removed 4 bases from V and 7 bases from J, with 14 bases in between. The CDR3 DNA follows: TGTGCCAGCAGCCTTCTCCCGGGGCTAGAGCAGTACTTC. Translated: CASSLLPGLEQYF.

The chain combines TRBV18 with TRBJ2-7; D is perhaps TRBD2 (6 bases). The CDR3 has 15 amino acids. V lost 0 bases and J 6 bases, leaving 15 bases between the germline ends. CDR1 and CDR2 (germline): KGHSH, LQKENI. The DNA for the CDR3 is TGTGCCAGCTCACCACCGATTGGGACTCCCCTCGAGCAGTACTTC. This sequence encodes CASSPPIGTPLEQYF.

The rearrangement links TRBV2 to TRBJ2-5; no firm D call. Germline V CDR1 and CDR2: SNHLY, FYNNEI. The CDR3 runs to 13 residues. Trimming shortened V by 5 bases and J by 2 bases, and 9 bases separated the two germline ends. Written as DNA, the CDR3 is TGTGCCAGCAGTAGCACAGAGCAAGAGACCCAGTACTTC. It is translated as CASSSTEQETQYF. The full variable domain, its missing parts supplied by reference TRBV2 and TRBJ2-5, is EPEVTQTPSHQVTQMGQEVILRCVPISNHLYFYWYRQILGQKVEFLVSFYNNEISEKSEIFDDQFSVERPDGSNFTLKIRSTKLEDSAMYFCASSSTEQETQYFGPGTRLLVL.

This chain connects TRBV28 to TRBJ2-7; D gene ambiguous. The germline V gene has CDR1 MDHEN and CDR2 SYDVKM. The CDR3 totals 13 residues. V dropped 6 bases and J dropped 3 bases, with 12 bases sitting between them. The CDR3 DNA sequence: TGTGCCAGCAGGAATACTCGCCTCTACGAGCAGTACTTC. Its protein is CASRNTRLYEQYF.

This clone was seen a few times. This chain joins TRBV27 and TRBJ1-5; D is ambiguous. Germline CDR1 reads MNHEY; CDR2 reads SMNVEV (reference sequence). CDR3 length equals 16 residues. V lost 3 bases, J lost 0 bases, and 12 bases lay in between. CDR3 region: CASSFRGDYSNQPQHF. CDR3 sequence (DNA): TGTGCCAGCAGTTTTCGGGGAGATTATAGCAATCAGCCCCAGCATTTT.

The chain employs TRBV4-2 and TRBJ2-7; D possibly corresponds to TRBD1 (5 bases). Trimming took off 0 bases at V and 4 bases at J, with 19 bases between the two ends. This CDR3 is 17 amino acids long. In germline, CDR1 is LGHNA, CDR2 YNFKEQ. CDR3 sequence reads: CASSQDVLSDITYEQYF. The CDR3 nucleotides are TGTGCCAGCAGCCAAGATGTTTTGTCGGACATAACTTACGAGCAGTACTTC.

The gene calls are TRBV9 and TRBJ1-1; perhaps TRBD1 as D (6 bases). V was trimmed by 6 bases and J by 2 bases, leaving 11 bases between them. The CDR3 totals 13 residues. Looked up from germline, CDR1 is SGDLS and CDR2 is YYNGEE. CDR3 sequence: CASTGTHNTEAFF. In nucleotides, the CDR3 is TGTGCCAGCACCGGGACACACAACACTGAAGCTTTCTTT.

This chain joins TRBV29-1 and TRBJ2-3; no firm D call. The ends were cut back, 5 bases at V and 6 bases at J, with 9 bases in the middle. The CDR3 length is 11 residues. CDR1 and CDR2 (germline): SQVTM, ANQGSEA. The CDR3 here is CSVLRRDTQYF. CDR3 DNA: TGCAGCGTTTTGAGAAGGGATACGCAGTATTTT.

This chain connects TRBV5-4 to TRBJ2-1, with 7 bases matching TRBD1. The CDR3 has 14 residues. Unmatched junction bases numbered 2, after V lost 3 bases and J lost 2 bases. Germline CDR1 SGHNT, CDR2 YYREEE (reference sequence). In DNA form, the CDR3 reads TGTGCCAGCAGCTCCGACAGGGCCTACAATGAGCAGTTCTTC. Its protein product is CASSSDRAYNEQFF.

The CDR3 here is CASSLLSGAQETQYF. In DNA form, the CDR3 reads TGTGCCAGCAGTTTATTGTCAGGGGCACAGGAGACCCAGTACTTC. This chain connects TRBV28 to TRBJ2-5; D possibly corresponds to TRBD1 (6 bases). The V and J ends lost 1 base and 5 bases respectively, with 14 bases between them. In germline, CDR1 is MDHEN, CDR2 SYDVKM. This CDR3 contains 15 residues.

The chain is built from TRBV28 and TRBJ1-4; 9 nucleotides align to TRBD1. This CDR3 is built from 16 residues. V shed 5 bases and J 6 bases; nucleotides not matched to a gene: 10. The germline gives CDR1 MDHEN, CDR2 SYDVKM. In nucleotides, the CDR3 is TGTGCCAGCAGTGCCCCGTGGACAGGGGCGGATGAAAAACTGTTTTTT. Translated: CASSAPWTGADEKLFF.

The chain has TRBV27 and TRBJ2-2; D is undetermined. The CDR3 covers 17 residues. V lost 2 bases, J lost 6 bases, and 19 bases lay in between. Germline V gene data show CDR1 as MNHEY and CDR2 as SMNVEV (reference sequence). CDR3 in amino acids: CASSLGEWGFGSGELFF. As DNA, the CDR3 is TGTGCCAGCAGTTTAGGGGAATGGGGATTTGGGTCCGGGGAGCTGTTTTTT.

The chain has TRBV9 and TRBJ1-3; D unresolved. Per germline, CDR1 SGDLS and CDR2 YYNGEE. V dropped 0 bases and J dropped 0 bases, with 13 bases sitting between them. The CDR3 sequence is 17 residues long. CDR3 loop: CASSVAGVGISGNTIYF. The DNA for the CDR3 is TGTGCCAGCAGCGTAGCAGGAGTTGGGATCTCTGGAAACACCATATATTTT.

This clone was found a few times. This chain's CDR3 is CSASIGETQYF. The CDR3 bases are TGCAGTGCTAGTATCGGAGAGACCCAGTACTTC. The chain combines TRBV20-1 with TRBJ2-5; D unclear. CDR3 length equals 11 residues. CDR1 DFQATT and CDR2 SNEGSKA come from the germline V gene (reference sequence). The V end lost 3 bases, the J end lost 4 bases, and 6 bases lay between the germline ends.

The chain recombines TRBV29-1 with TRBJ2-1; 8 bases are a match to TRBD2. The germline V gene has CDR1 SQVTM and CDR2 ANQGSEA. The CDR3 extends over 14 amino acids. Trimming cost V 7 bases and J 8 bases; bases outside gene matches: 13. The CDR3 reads CSATGLRTSYEQFF. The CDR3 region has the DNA TGCAGCGCAACGGGACTTCGGACTAGCTATGAGCAGTTCTTC.

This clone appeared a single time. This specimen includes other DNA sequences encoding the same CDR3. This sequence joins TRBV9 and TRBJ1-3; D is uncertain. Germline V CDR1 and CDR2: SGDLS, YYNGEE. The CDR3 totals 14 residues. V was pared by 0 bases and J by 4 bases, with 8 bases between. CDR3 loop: CASSVGGVGNTIYF. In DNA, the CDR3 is TGTGCCAGCAGCGTAGGTGGCGTCGGAAACACCATATATTTT.

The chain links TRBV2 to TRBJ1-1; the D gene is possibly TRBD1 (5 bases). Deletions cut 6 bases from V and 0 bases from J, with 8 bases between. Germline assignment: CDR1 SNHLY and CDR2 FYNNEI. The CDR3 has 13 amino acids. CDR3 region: CASRRTLNTEAFF. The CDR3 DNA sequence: TGTGCCAGCAGACGGACACTGAACACTGAAGCTTTCTTT.